The next 9 T cell receptor beta chains were all read from a single sample in a study of blood T cell repertoires in COVID-19. TCRdb's copy holds only in-frame clones and misses some; the assay was immunoSEQ multiplex PCR. This table holds 200,000 or so clones, about four fifths found once. Sequencing was carried out using peripheral blood. The source is a woman aged 25 to 39 who had recovered from COVID-19.

This clone was seen a handful of times. J is TRBJ1-2 and V is TRBV5-1; 8 nucleotides align to TRBD1. CDR3 size: 15 residues. V was pared by 3 bases and J by 6 bases, with 10 bases of the junction left unmatched. CDR1 and CDR2 from the germline V gene are SGHRS and YFSETQ. This chain's CDR3 is CASSWRTGKDDGYTF. CDR3 DNA: TGCGCCAGCAGCTGGAGGACAGGGAAAGACGATGGCTACACCTTC. Filled out from reference TRBV5-1 and TRBJ1-2, the complete variable domain reads KAGVTQTPRYLIKTRGQQVTLSCSPISGHRSVSWYQQTPGQGLQFLFEYFSETQRNKGNFPGRFSGRQFSNSRSEMNVSTLELGDSALYLCASSWRTGKDDGYTFGSGTRLTVV.

This chain uses TRBV6-6 with TRBJ2-2, with a tentative D call TRBD2 (6 bases). Germline V gene sequence: CDR1 MNHNY, CDR2 SVGAGI (reference sequence). The V and J ends lost 11 bases and 5 bases respectively, with 15 bases between them. CDR3 length: 13 amino acids. The CDR3 protein is CAGGGGRTGELFF. In DNA, the CDR3 is TGTGCCGGCGGAGGAGGGCGAACCGGGGAGCTGTTTTTT.

This chain links TRBV5-1 with TRBJ2-1; 8 bases line up with TRBD1. The V segment lost 2 bases and the J segment 5 bases; nucleotides outside the gene matches: 6. The CDR3 length is 15 residues. Germline V gene data show CDR1 as SGHRS and CDR2 as YFSETQ. CDR3 region: CASSFRQGMNNEQFF. CDR3 coding DNA: TGCGCCAGCAGCTTCAGACAGGGGATGAACAATGAGCAGTTCTTC.

This clone was seen more than once but under ten times. This chain uses TRBV4-1 with TRBJ1-1, with D tentatively TRBD1 (5 bases). V was cut by 6 bases and J by 3 bases, with 5 bases left in between. Germline V gene data show CDR1 as MGHRA and CDR2 as YSYEKL. CDR3 length equals 11 residues. CDR3 region: CASRGDTEAFF. The CDR3 DNA follows: TGCGCCAGCAGAGGGGACACTGAAGCTTTCTTT.

This clone turned up a few times. The chain couples TRBV6-6 to TRBJ2-5; possible D gene TRBD1, 5 bases. V was shortened by 7 bases and J by 1 base, with 13 bases between the two germline ends. CDR1 MNHNY and CDR2 SVGAGI come from the germline V gene (reference sequence). There are 14 residues in the CDR3. CDR3 sequence (DNA): TGTGCCAGCACCGAAGACAGACCCCAAGAGACCCAGTACTTC. It codes for CASTEDRPQETQYF.

The gene calls are TRBV9 and TRBJ2-6; 7 nucleotides line up with TRBD1. V was clipped by 3 bases and J by 0 bases; unmatched bases: 9. The germline CDR1 and CDR2 sequences are SGDLS and YYNGEE. The CDR3 spans 18 residues. The CDR3 bases are TGTGCCAGCAGCGCCAGACAGGGCATCAACTCTGGGGCCAACGTCCTGACTTTC. Its translation: CASSARQGINSGANVLTF. Using reference TRBV9 and TRBJ2-6 for the parts outside the CDR3, the full variable domain is DSGVTQTPKHLITATGQRVTLRCSPRSGDLSVYWYQQSLDQGLQFLIQYYNGEERAKGNILERFSAQQFPDLHSELNLSSLELGDSALYFCASSARQGINSGANVLTFGAGSRLTVL.

This clone has more than one count but fewer than ten. The chain combines TRBV28 with TRBJ1-3; D is unclear. Germline V CDR1 and CDR2: MDHEN, SYDVKM. The CDR3 runs 14 residues. Between the trimmed V and J ends, which lost 2 bases and 0 bases, there was a span of 5 bases. CDR3 loop: CASSLPYSGNTIYF. The CDR3 DNA reads as TGTGCCAGCAGTTTACCTTACTCTGGAAACACCATATATTTT. Complete variable domain (other parts from reference TRBV28 and TRBJ1-3): DVKVTQSSRYLVKRTGEKVFLECVQDMDHENMFWYRQDPGLGLRLIYFSYDVKMKEKGDIPEGYSVSREKKERFSLILESASTNQTSMYLCASSLPYSGNTIYFGEGSWLTVV.

A single count supports this clone. This chain uses TRBV19 with TRBJ2-7; D is perhaps TRBD2 (6 bases). This CDR3 has 14 amino acids. Deletions cut 3 bases from V and 0 bases from J, with 9 bases between. Germline assignment: CDR1 LNHDA and CDR2 SQIVND (reference sequence). DNA of the CDR3: TGTGCCAGTAGTATTAGCGGCTACTCCTACGAGCAGTACTTC. This gives the protein CASSISGYSYEQYF.

The V gene is TRBV6-4, the J gene TRBJ2-5, with TRBD1 matching 8 bases. Germline CDR1 is MRHNA and CDR2 is SNTAGT. Germline trimming cut 10 bases from V and 1 base from J; bases unmatched to any gene: 5. The CDR3 is 13 residues long. DNA for the CDR3: TGTGCCATGACGACAGGGGTCCAAGAGACCCAGTACTTC. It codes for CAMTTGVQETQYF.